This TCR beta chain was identified in a study of T cell repertoires in cytomegalovirus infection (dated by TCRdb to between 2018 and 2020). For context, the study as a whole: Peptide stimulations targeted recently identified HLA-C-restricted CMV epitopes, whose presentation resists viral immunomodulation, together with well-studied HLA-B-restricted epitopes. Donor HLA type was relevant to the analysis, because carriage of CMV infection together with the matching HLA type was indicated by public TCR beta signatures.

General study outcomes and caveats: The ex vivo response was dominated by HLA-C-restricted CMV-specific TCR beta clonotypes, which also provided the single most frequent clonotype in two of eight donors. Cumulative frequency of public TCR beta family members discriminated carriers of CMV infection plus the relevant HLA type in this cohort and an independent roughly 330-donor cohort.

TCRdb names Illumina HiSeq 1500 as the instrument used. TCRdb applied fastp at Q25 and MiXCR to the public reads, then kept only in-frame beta chains. Merged by CDR3 protein, the rows form single entries marked with the most common genes and DNA. The sample contains about 570,000 distinct CDR3 sequences, roughly 43% of them found a single time. The top ten hold 48% of the sample. To note about this clonotype: Its cognate antigen has yet to be identified. Base qualities are not recorded, but no much larger clone differs from it by a single base.

The meaning of the sample's treatment or condition label: in vitro stimulation with specific CMV peptide epitopes to enrich CMV-specific T cells. CDR1 and CDR2 are drawn from the germline V gene: SNHLY, FYNNEI. After removal of 7 bases from V and 6 bases from J, the junction retains 12 bases not matched to a gene. Spanning cysteine to phenylalanine, the CDR3 consists of 16 amino acids. Only CDR3 DNA remains: 48 bases, in frame from the first base. Recombination connected TRBV2 to TRBJ1-5, with 10 bases matching TRBD1. The starting material was cultured PBMCs, obtained from culture after CMV antigen stimulation. The clonotype originates from a human donor in good health (CMV status not recorded). Some clones in this sample may be carry-over from other donors' samples. The CDR3 protein: CASNVLRDRGRQPQHF. The nucleotide sequence reads as follows: TGTGCCAGCAACGTACTCCGGGACAGGGGACGTCAGCCCCAGCATTTT.